Listed below are T cell receptor beta chains from one sample, sequenced in a study of CD8 T cells in ankylosing spondylitis. TCRdb re-called the 5' RACE reads through MiXCR, storing one row per CDR3 protein. Found here are over 600,000 distinct CDR3 sequences, around 20% of them singletons; the top ten hold under 20%. Sequencing was carried out using blood, either unsorted or a sorted T cell fraction (not recorded which). The receptors were sampled from a male donor with ankylosing spondylitis. CDR3s include the opening cysteine and the closing phenylalanine or tryptophan. Fields, in order: J gene, V gene, clone size, D gene, CDR3 protein, CDR3 DNA. D genes are given only for firm matches. Part of the rows lack a size; the others show once, few, many or a class for expanded clones.

j_call: TRBJ1-2
v_call: TRBV19
clone_size: few
d_call: .
cdr3_aa: CASSIWDTINYGYTF
cdr3_nt: TGTGCCAGTAGTATATGGGACACCATTAACTATGGCTACACCTTC

j_call: TRBJ2-4
v_call: TRBV12-3/TRBV12-4
clone_size: few
d_call: TRBD2
cdr3_aa: CASSLGTGRARDIQYF
cdr3_nt: TGTGCCAGCAGTTTGGGGACGGGGAGGGCCAGGGACATTCAGTACTTC

j_call: TRBJ2-1
v_call: TRBV5-1
clone_size: many
d_call: TRBD1
cdr3_aa: CASSPRTGSNEQFF
cdr3_nt: TGCGCCAGCAGCCCAAGGACAGGGTCTAATGAGCAGTTCTTC

j_call: TRBJ1-2
v_call: TRBV6-1
clone_size: .
d_call: .
cdr3_aa: CASSPVGGTYGYTF
cdr3_nt: TGTGCCAGCAGTCCTGTGGGGGGGACCTATGGCTACACCTTC

j_call: TRBJ1-1
v_call: TRBV7-2
clone_size: .
d_call: .
cdr3_aa: CASSGRVGGSEAFF
cdr3_nt: TGTGCCAGCAGCGGCCGGGTAGGGGGATCTGAAGCTTTCTTT

j_call: TRBJ1-1
v_call: TRBV20-1
clone_size: .
d_call: .
cdr3_aa: CSAWIRGRDTEAFF
cdr3_nt: TGCAGTGCTTGGATCCGGGGGCGGGACACTGAAGCTTTCTTT

j_call: TRBJ2-3
v_call: TRBV4-1
clone_size: few
d_call: .
cdr3_aa: CASSRQGRSTDTQYF
cdr3_nt: TGCGCCAGCAGCCGCCAGGGGAGAAGCACAGATACGCAGTATTTT

j_call: TRBJ1-1
v_call: TRBV29-1
clone_size: many
d_call: .
cdr3_aa: CSVPDGFINTEAFF
cdr3_nt: TGCAGCGTCCCGGACGGGTTCATCAACACTGAAGCTTTCTTT

j_call: TRBJ1-6
v_call: TRBV12-3/TRBV12-4
clone_size: .
d_call: .
cdr3_aa: CASSLSRNSPLHF
cdr3_nt: TGTGCCAGCAGTTTATCCAGAAATTCACCCCTCCACTTT

j_call: TRBJ2-1
v_call: TRBV19
clone_size: few
d_call: .
cdr3_aa: CASISFIDNEQFF
cdr3_nt: TGTGCCAGTATCAGTTTTATCGACAATGAGCAGTTCTTC

j_call: TRBJ2-1
v_call: TRBV27
clone_size: .
d_call: TRBD2
cdr3_aa: CASSFRLAGDGGWEQFF
cdr3_nt: TGTGCCAGCAGTTTCCGGCTAGCGGGAGACGGGGGGTGGGAGCAGTTCTTC

j_call: TRBJ2-6
v_call: TRBV18
clone_size: few
d_call: .
cdr3_aa: CASSPINTGTGANVLTF
cdr3_nt: TGTGCCAGCTCACCAATTAATACAGGGACTGGGGCCAACGTCCTGACTTTC

j_call: TRBJ1-3
v_call: TRBV12-3/TRBV12-4
clone_size: many
d_call: .
cdr3_aa: CASSPGAGNTIYF
cdr3_nt: TGTGCCAGCAGCCCAGGGGCTGGAAACACCATATATTTT